The text below deals with one TCR beta chain. Its antigen is undetermined. The time point: week 23, last vaccination. Vaccinated patients received 300 ug of mutant IDH1 20-mer peptide per dose, with topical imiquimod. New astrocytomas of WHO grade 3 or 4 that were IDH1-mutant and ATRX-lost were found in the donors. The CDR3 runs 17 residues. Germline V gene lookup returns CDR1 SEHNR and CDR2 FQNEAQ (reference sequence). Deletions cut 5 bases from V and 1 base from J, with 17 bases between. The data originate from a study of a mutant IDH1 vaccine in newly diagnosed glioma. Overall study: Vaccines began 4-6 weeks after radiotherapy alone, or with temozolomide cycles. The therapy given earlier, which was standard therapy, consisted of radiotherapy, temozolomide, or both, and most of the patients received both.

This table comes from immunoSEQ multiplex PCR, and its TCRdb copy is limited to in-frame clones, with some not included. Here the sample spans about 64,000 clones, roughly 84% being singletons. This sequence was found in a man aged 25 to 45 with glioma. The chain is built from TRBV7-9 and TRBJ1-4; D possibly corresponds to TRBD1 (5 bases). Material: PBMCs, obtained from a glioma patient whose treatment included an IDH1 peptide vaccine. The CDR3 nucleotides are TGTGCCAGCAGCGAGCGACTCCGGGACCTAACTAATGAAAAACTGTTTTTT. It translates to CASSERLRDLTNEKLFF. Drawing the rest from reference TRBV7-9 and TRBJ1-4, the complete variable domain is DTGVSQNPRHKITKRGQNVTFRCDPISEHNRLYWYRQTLGQGPEFLTYFQNEAQLEKSRLLSDRFSAERPKGSFSTLEIQRTEQGDSAMYLCASSERLRDLTNEKLFFGSGTQLSVL.